This T cell receptor (beta chain) was identified in a study of B cell selection in AIRE deficiency (dated by TCRdb to the late 2010s). At the level of the whole study: A comparison of TCRbeta repertoires of sorted blood CD4+ conventional T cells and regulatory T cells was made between AIRE-deficient patients and healthy controls. The TCR-sequenced cohort comprised about 5 AIRE-deficient APECED patients and about 5 healthy control donors.

The immunoSEQ platform was used for TCRbeta chain sequencing. Per the original workflow: Pooled conventional T cell repertoires yielded 120,000 or so distinct in-frame TCRbeta sequences from patients and about 1.3x10^5 from healthy donors. Public Treg TCRbeta sequences were defined as those shared by two or more individuals and were then searched for in Tconv repertoires. To test for differences between groups, Mann-Whitney U tests with Bonferroni-Dunn correction were run in GraphPad Prism 7.03. TCRdb carries this immuneACCESS record with in-frame sequences only. Its versions omit some clonotypes, under half of them owing to an unresolved V gene in the studies checked, with the rest unexplained. V, J and clone size derive from that table, while D and trimming were established from the DNA sequence. The sample has 20,000 to 25,000 clones on record, around 97% of them singletons. Of the sample, roughly 0.3% is held by the ten largest clones.

Reading the germline V gene gives CDR1 SGHVS and CDR2 FNYEAQ. Between the V and J ends, shortened by 5 bases and 6 bases respectively, the junction contains 13 bases. The CDR3 measures 14 amino acids from cysteine to phenylalanine. Just CDR3 DNA is preserved here, 42 bases in frame from base 1. Overall study outcomes, separate from this receptor: Among approximately 3,400 shared Treg TCRbeta sequences, over 25% were shared exclusively by healthy donors and about 9.3% exclusively by patients, which suggests that Treg selection is less efficient in the absence of AIRE. Only TCRbeta chains were sequenced, and about 39% of shared healthy-donor Treg sequences were also present in healthy Tconv cells, possibly due to differing TCRalpha chains. Around 30% of Treg TCRbeta sequences shared among healthy donors appeared in patient Tconv cells, suggesting diversion of Treg-biased clones into the Tconv compartment. TCRBV gene usage, CDR3 length and TCR diversity in Tconv and Treg cells from AIRE-deficient patients were found to be similar to those in cells from healthy donors. Shared Treg sequences had shorter CDR3s, reflecting a bias toward rearrangements with few non-templated nucleotide insertions.

A remark on this clone: What antigen it recognizes has not been identified. There are no base qualities to consult, and no much larger clone falls within one base.

Conventional CD4 T cells were sorted as cells that were CD4+CD127+. AIRE-deficient patients had APECED syndrome. Tconv and Treg cells for TCRbeta sequencing were sorted on a FACSAria flow cytometer. The sorted cells were collected in 5-ml round-bottom polystyrene tubes, and the dry cell pellets were frozen at -80 degrees C prior to sequencing. Sequencing was carried out using conventional CD4+ T cells sorted from PBMCs. The sequence came from a human donor with AIRE deficiency. Recombination joined TRBV7-6 with TRBJ2-2, with the identity of the D gene unclear. The CDR3 sequence is CASSGLITAGELFF. The nucleotides are TGTGCCAGCAGCGGGCTAATAACGGCCGGGGAGCTGTTTTTT.